The T cell receptor (beta chain) under discussion was sequenced for a study of blood T cell repertoires in COVID-19. Overall study context: There were acute and convalescent COVID-19 samples, and they came from the United States, Italy and Spain.

Some clones are missing from TCRdb's copy, which holds only in-frame ones; the method was immunoSEQ multiplex PCR. The sample lists some 140,000 clones, about four fifths occurring once. Germline V gene lookup returns CDR1 SGHRS and CDR2 YFSETQ. The CDR3 runs 16 residues. V dropped 6 bases and J dropped 2; count of bases not matched to a gene: 11. Sequenced sample: peripheral blood. This TCR was sampled from a man aged 60 to 69 with acute or convalescent COVID-19. This chain joins TRBV5-1 and TRBJ2-5, with TRBD1 matching 9 bases. The CDR3 DNA reads TGCGCCAGCAAACGGGACAGGGCCTTATTTCAAGAGACCCAGTACTTC. Protein sequence: CASKRDRALFQETQYF.